Listed below are T cell receptor beta chains from one sample, sequenced in a study of blood T cell repertoires in COVID-19. Here immunoSEQ multiplex PCR was the method, and the copy in TCRdb shows in-frame clones only, minus some. The sample lists about 110,000 clones, approximately 89% occurring once. The specimen sequenced was peripheral blood. The receptors shown here come from a man between 50 and 59 years old with active or convalescent COVID-19. CDR3s include the opening cysteine and the closing phenylalanine or tryptophan. The order of the fields is D gene, V gene, J gene, clone size, CDR3 DNA, CDR3 protein. The D gene is left open where the match is weak. Expanded clones get a size class; other rows say once, few or many, or leave the size out.

D: .
V: TRBV30
J: TRBJ2-3
size: .
DNA: TGTGCCTGGGAGAGCAAGGACTACACAGATACGCAGTATTTT
CDR3: CAWESKDYTDTQYF

D: .
V: TRBV10-3
J: TRBJ1-6
size: .
DNA: TGTGCCATCAGTGATGGAGAATCACCCCTCCACTTT
CDR3: CAISDGESPLHF

D: .
V: TRBV2
J: TRBJ1-2
size: .
DNA: TGTGCCAGCAGTGGGAGGGTAGGCTATGGCTACACCTTC
CDR3: CASSGRVGYGYTF

D: TRBD1
V: TRBV4-1
J: TRBJ1-4
size: .
DNA: TGCGCCAGCAGCCAACCGGGACAGGGGGGTGAAAAACTGTTTTTT
CDR3: CASSQPGQGGEKLFF

D: TRBD1
V: TRBV30
J: TRBJ1-4
size: .
DNA: TGTGCCTGGAGTCTAGGGGGGACAGGGACTGAAAAACTGTTTTTT
CDR3: CAWSLGGTGTEKLFF

D: TRBD1
V: TRBV5-5
J: TRBJ1-4
size: .
DNA: TGTGCCAGCAGAACCGACAGGGCGGATGAAAAACTGTTTTTT
CDR3: CASRTDRADEKLFF

D: .
V: TRBV27
J: TRBJ1-1
size: .
DNA: TGTGCCAGCAGTTTATCCCGTTTGAACACTGAAGCTTTCTTT
CDR3: CASSLSRLNTEAFF

D: TRBD2
V: TRBV24-1
J: TRBJ2-1
size: .
DNA: TGTGCCACCAGTGATTTGCCGGGACTAGCGGGAGGGGACAATGAGCAGTTCTTC
CDR3: CATSDLPGLAGGDNEQFF

D: .
V: TRBV28
J: TRBJ2-2
size: .
DNA: TGTGCCAGCAGGCCTCCGGGGGATTATGTCTCCCCCGGGGAGCTGTTTTTT
CDR3: CASRPPGDYVSPGELFF

D: .
V: TRBV3-1/TRBV3-2
J: TRBJ1-1
size: .
DNA: TGTGCCAGCAGCCAAGGCGGGGGCGCGGACACTGAAGCTTTCTTT
CDR3: CASSQGGGADTEAFF

D: .
V: TRBV7-8
J: TRBJ1-1
size: .
DNA: TGTGCCAGCAGCGTTCAGGGTAGGACTGAAGCTTTCTTT
CDR3: CASSVQGRTEAFF

D: TRBD2
V: TRBV11-2
J: TRBJ2-1
size: .
DNA: TGTGCCAGCAGCTGGCTAGCGGGATCCTACAATGAGCAGTTCTTC
CDR3: CASSWLAGSYNEQFF

D: .
V: TRBV7-8
J: TRBJ1-2
size: .
DNA: TGTGCCAGCAGCTTGCCTAACCTACCGGCCCCGAAAGGGGGATATGGCTACACCTTC
CDR3: CASSLPNLPAPKGGYGYTF

D: .
V: TRBV2
J: TRBJ1-4
size: .
DNA: TGTGCCAGCAGTTCATCTATTGGACGAGGGGGAAGAGAAAAACTGTTTTTT
CDR3: CASSSSIGRGGREKLFF

D: .
V: TRBV4-1
J: TRBJ2-3
size: .
DNA: TGCGCCAGCAGCCAAGATGTAGCAGATACGCAGTATTTT
CDR3: CASSQDVADTQYF

D: TRBD2
V: TRBV5-1
J: TRBJ2-5
size: .
DNA: TGCGCCAGCAGCTCAAGGACTAGCGGAGAGACCCAGTACTTC
CDR3: CASSSRTSGETQYF

D: .
V: TRBV5-1
J: TRBJ1-1
size: .
DNA: TGCGCCAGCAGCTTGTCCACAGAACCTGAAGCTTTCTTT
CDR3: CASSLSTEPEAFF

D: .
V: TRBV5-5
J: TRBJ2-2
size: .
DNA: TGTGCCAGCAGCCAATCCCGGGTTACCGCCATCCGCAGCGGGGAGCTGTTTTTT
CDR3: CASSQSRVTAIRSGELFF

D: .
V: TRBV5-1
J: TRBJ2-1
size: .
DNA: TGCGCCAGCAGCTTGGGCGGGATGTACAATGAGCAGTTCTTC
CDR3: CASSLGGMYNEQFF

D: .
V: TRBV7-9
J: TRBJ2-3
size: .
DNA: TGTGCCAGCAGCTTAGGATCGCGGGATACGCAGTATTTT
CDR3: CASSLGSRDTQYF

D: .
V: TRBV15
J: TRBJ2-7
size: .
DNA: TGTGCCACCAGCAGAGATTCATCAGGGGCCTACGAGCAGTACTTC
CDR3: CATSRDSSGAYEQYF

D: .
V: TRBV7-2
J: TRBJ1-1
size: .
DNA: TGTGCCAGCAGTTTTCAGGGATTCAACACTGAAGCTTTCTTT
CDR3: CASSFQGFNTEAFF

D: .
V: TRBV18
J: TRBJ2-1
size: .
DNA: TGTGCCAGCTCACCACCTACAGACAATGAGCAGTTCTTC
CDR3: CASSPPTDNEQFF

D: .
V: TRBV20-1
J: TRBJ1-5
size: .
DNA: TGCAGTGCTAGTGAGGCACGGGGGTTCAATCAGCCCCAGCATTTT
CDR3: CSASEARGFNQPQHF

D: TRBD1
V: TRBV28
J: TRBJ1-5
size: .
DNA: TGTGCCAGCAGTTTATCCCAGGGGGCAGTTCAGCCCCAGCATTTT
CDR3: CASSLSQGAVQPQHF

D: TRBD1
V: TRBV19
J: TRBJ2-2
size: .
DNA: TGTGCCAGTAGTATTGGAGCCAGGGGGTATAGGACCGGGGAGCTGTTTTTT
CDR3: CASSIGARGYRTGELFF

D: .
V: TRBV19
J: TRBJ1-4
size: once
DNA: TGTGCCAGTACTACGGGTCGCTCCGATGAAAAACTGTTTTTT
CDR3: CASTTGRSDEKLFF

D: .
V: TRBV13
J: TRBJ1-1
size: .
DNA: TGTGCCAGCAGCTTTAACGGGGTCACTGAAGCTTTCTTT
CDR3: CASSFNGVTEAFF

D: .
V: TRBV29-1
J: TRBJ2-3
size: .
DNA: TGCAGCACGGGGGGCCAAGACACAGATACGCAGTATTTT
CDR3: CSTGGQDTDTQYF

D: TRBD2
V: TRBV18
J: TRBJ2-1
size: .
DNA: TGTGCCAGCTCATCACGACTAGCGGGATTTAGGGAGCAGTTCTTC
CDR3: CASSSRLAGFREQFF

D: .
V: TRBV2
J: TRBJ2-5
size: .
DNA: TGTGCCAGCAGCAGGGACTCCCAAGAGACCCAGTACTTC
CDR3: CASSRDSQETQYF

D: TRBD2
V: TRBV5-6
J: TRBJ2-7
size: .
DNA: TGTGCCAGCAGTTATGGACTAGCGGGAGAGGGACCCTACGAGCAGTACTTC
CDR3: CASSYGLAGEGPYEQYF